The 12 T cell receptor beta chains below were found in one sample sequenced in a study of neurological immune-mediated disorders. Described time point: technical triplicate 1. TCRdb re-called the 5' RACE reads through MiXCR, storing one row per CDR3 protein. The repertoire holds some 22,000 distinct CDR3 sequences, with about 12% as singletons. Sample: CD4+ T cells from blood. These receptors all come from a female donor with HTLV-1-associated myelopathy (HAM/TSP).

This clonotype has at least ten counts. The chain couples TRBV12-3 or TRBV12-4 to TRBJ1-5; D gene uncertain. V gave up 2 bases and J gave up 7 bases, with 9 bases separating them. There are 13 residues in the CDR3. CDR3 sequence (DNA): TGTGCCAGCAGTTTATTAGGTTTGCAGCCCCAGCATTTT. This encodes CASSLLGLQPQHF.

At least ten counts were recorded for this clonotype. J is TRBJ1-3 and V is TRBV20-1; tentatively, D is TRBD1 (6 bases). CDR3 length: 12 residues. Germline V lookup: CDR1 DFQATT, CDR2 SNEGSKA (reference sequence). The CDR3 DNA follows: TGCAGGGCCGGGACACAAAAAAACACCATATATTTT. Amino acids: CRAGTQKNTIYF.

This clonotype has ten or more counts. The rearrangement uses TRBV7-8 and TRBJ2-7; D is unclear. The ends were cut back, 3 bases at V and 4 bases at J, with 10 bases in the middle. This CDR3 has 13 residues. The germline V gene encodes CDR1 SGHVS and CDR2 FQNEAQ. CDR3 loop: CASSFYPQYEQYF. The DNA for the CDR3 is TGTGCCAGCAGCTTTTACCCTCAGTACGAGCAGTACTTC. Complete variable domain (other parts from reference TRBV7-8 and TRBJ2-7): GAGVSQSPRYKVAKRGQDVALRCDPISGHVSLFWYQQALGQGPEFLTYFQNEAQLDKSGLPSDRFFAERPEGSVSTLKIQRTQQEDSAVYLCASSFYPQYEQYFGPGTRLTVT.

This clonotype counts as medium-sized. The chain carries TRBV20-1 and TRBJ2-3; D not resolved. This CDR3 is built from 11 residues. V was shortened by 3 bases and J by 5 bases, with 6 bases between the two germline ends. Germline CDR1 and CDR2: DFQATT and SNEGSKA (reference sequence). DNA of the CDR3: TGCAGTGCTAGGCCGCAAGATACGCAGTATTTT. It yields the protein CSARPQDTQYF.

In this sample, this clonotype turned up many times. This chain links TRBV7-2 with TRBJ2-1; D not certain. The germline V and J ends were trimmed by 2 bases and 6 bases, with 11 bases remaining between them. The length of the CDR3 is 14 residues. Per germline, CDR1 SGHTA and CDR2 FQGNSA. The CDR3 here is CASSLSESRNEQFF. In nucleotides, the CDR3 is TGTGCCAGCAGCTTAAGTGAGTCCCGCAATGAGCAGTTCTTC.

This clonotype was counted at least ten times. The rearrangement links TRBV7-6 to TRBJ1-4, with TRBD1 as a possible D gene (5 bases). Deletions cut 4 bases from V and 4 bases from J, with 16 bases between. There are 16 residues in the CDR3. Germline V lookup: CDR1 SGHVS, CDR2 FNYEAQ. Written as DNA, the CDR3 is TGTGCCAGCAGCTCCAGACCCCAGGGCAATAATGAAAAACTGTTTTTT. It translates to CASSSRPQGNNEKLFF.

This clonotype is medium-sized in the sample. The CDR3 DNA follows: TGCGCCAGCAGCTTCTGGGGACTAGCGGCCAACCCGCAGGATGAGCAGTTCTTC. The encoded protein is CASSFWGLAANPQDEQFF. The chain links TRBV5-1 to TRBJ2-1; 11 bases agree with TRBD2. The CDR3 length is 18 residues. Germline V gene lookup returns CDR1 SGHRS and CDR2 YFSETQ. V shed 2 bases, J shed 8 bases, and the junction held 15 bases outside the gene matches.

This clonotype has ten or more counts. The chain employs TRBV28 and TRBJ1-1; TRBD1 might be the D (5 bases). This CDR3 has 15 residues. Germline loops: CDR1 MDHEN, CDR2 SYDVKM. The ends were cut back, 2 bases at V and 0 bases at J, with 10 bases in the middle. This chain's CDR3 is CASSLGGSVNTEAFF. DNA of the CDR3: TGTGCCAGCAGTTTAGGGGGATCGGTGAACACTGAAGCTTTCTTT.

This clonotype has at least ten counts. The V call is TRBV3-1, the J call TRBJ2-2; D is ambiguous. The CDR3 loop spans 12 amino acids. V shed 3 bases and J shed 5 bases, with 4 bases lying between them. Germline V gene sequence: CDR1 LGHDT, CDR2 YNNKEL (reference sequence). The CDR3 spells CASSQITGELFF. In DNA, the CDR3 is TGTGCCAGCAGCCAGATTACCGGGGAGCTGTTTTTT.

The chain combines TRBV21-1 with TRBJ2-3; the DNA was not used to check the table's D call, TRBD1. TRBV21-1 is a known pseudogene. The CDR3 spans 15 residues. The CDR3 DNA follows: TGTGCCAGCAGCAAAGTTCCGGGACGCACAGATACGCAGTATTTT. This codes for CASSKVPGRTDTQYF.

The sample holds many counts of this clonotype. This chain connects TRBV11-2 to TRBJ1-2; a weak D match, TRBD1 (6 bases). CDR3 length equals 16 residues. Germline loops: CDR1 SGHAT, CDR2 FQNNGV. Between the trimmed V and J ends, which lost 8 bases and 5 bases, there was a span of 24 bases. The CDR3 reads CASQIDSGAVGYGYTF. The CDR3 coding sequence is TGTGCCAGCCAAATTGATTCGGGGGCCGTCGGGTATGGCTACACCTTC.

This clonotype is medium-sized (0.01 to 0.1%) by share. The J gene is TRBJ1-1, the V gene TRBV7-2; perhaps TRBD1 as D (5 bases). Trimming took 2 bases from V and 1 from J, leaving 14 bases between them. CDR1 is SGHTA, CDR2 FQGNSA, per germline. CDR3 length: 16 amino acids. The chain's CDR3 is CASSLKGKLGNTEAFF. The DNA for the CDR3 is TGTGCCAGCAGCTTAAAGGGGAAACTAGGGAACACTGAAGCTTTCTTT.